These T cell receptor beta chains were read from a single sample in a study of post-analysis software for immune sequencing data. TCRdb re-called the PCR reads with MiXCR, one entry per CDR3 protein. Altogether roughly 650,000 distinct CDR3 sequences are present, approximately 60% being singletons, with the ten largest covering about 11%. Sequenced material: blood. All receptors come from a girl aged 2 to 10 with multiple sclerosis. The CDR3 runs from the conserved cysteine through the conserved F or W. A D gene is named only where the DNA matches it firmly. Clone size, where shown, is once, few, many, or a class for clones that have expanded.

CDR3 DNA: TGTGCCAGCACCTTAGGCCCCCAGGTCGAGCAGTACTTC
CDR3 protein: CASTLGPQVEQYF
J gene: TRBJ2-7
clone size: .
V gene: TRBV7-9
D gene: .

CDR3 DNA: TGTGCCAGCAGCCCGGGACTAGCGGGAAAGGTCTACGAGCAGTACTTC
CDR3 protein: CASSPGLAGKVYEQYF
J gene: TRBJ2-7
clone size: .
V gene: TRBV5-5
D gene: TRBD2

CDR3 DNA: TGCAGCGTTGGGGCTTGGCAGGGGTCCGGTGGCTACACCTTC
CDR3 protein: CSVGAWQGSGGYTF
J gene: TRBJ1-2
clone size: .
V gene: TRBV29-1
D gene: .

CDR3 DNA: TGTGCCAGCAGCCTGGACAGGGGTACCTCACCCCTCCACTTT
CDR3 protein: CASSLDRGTSPLHF
J gene: TRBJ1-6
clone size: .
V gene: TRBV6-2/TRBV6-3
D gene: TRBD1

CDR3 DNA: TGTGCCAGCTCACCGTCCGGGCCTGTGGTGGAGCAGTACTTC
CDR3 protein: CASSPSGPVVEQYF
J gene: TRBJ2-7
clone size: .
V gene: TRBV18
D gene: .

CDR3 DNA: TGTGCCAGCAGTTACTCCAAGGGGCTATTAGCCAAAAACATTCAGTACTTC
CDR3 protein: CASSYSKGLLAKNIQYF
J gene: TRBJ2-4
clone size: .
V gene: TRBV6-6
D gene: .

CDR3 DNA: TGTGCCAGCAGCTTTCGGACGGGCGGGAACACCGGGGAGCTGTTTTTT
CDR3 protein: CASSFRTGGNTGELFF
J gene: TRBJ2-2
clone size: .
V gene: TRBV7-2
D gene: .

CDR3 DNA: TGTGCCAGCAGCTTAGGGGGGTCCGTGGCCCAGTACTTC
CDR3 protein: CASSLGGSVAQYF
J gene: TRBJ2-5
clone size: .
V gene: TRBV7-6
D gene: .

CDR3 DNA: TGTGCCAGCAGTTACCCACTCACAGATACGCAGTATTTT
CDR3 protein: CASSYPLTDTQYF
J gene: TRBJ2-3
clone size: once
V gene: TRBV6-5
D gene: .

CDR3 DNA: TGTGCCAGCAGTTACGGAACAGGGTTCGACAACGAGCAGTTCTTC
CDR3 protein: CASSYGTGFDNEQFF
J gene: TRBJ2-1
clone size: .
V gene: TRBV6-6
D gene: .

CDR3 DNA: TGTGCCAGCAGCTTAGTAACTGGGCCCATCGATGAGCAGTTCTTC
CDR3 protein: CASSLVTGPIDEQFF
J gene: TRBJ2-1
clone size: .
V gene: TRBV11-2
D gene: .

CDR3 DNA: TGTGCCAGCAGCCAAAACCCGGTCTCCTACGAGCAGTACTTC
CDR3 protein: CASSQNPVSYEQYF
J gene: TRBJ2-7
clone size: .
V gene: TRBV3-1
D gene: .

CDR3 DNA: TGTGCCAGCAGCAACAGAGTAGGACATGGCTACACCTTC
CDR3 protein: CASSNRVGHGYTF
J gene: TRBJ1-2
clone size: once
V gene: TRBV12-3/TRBV12-4
D gene: .

CDR3 DNA: TGTGCCAGCAGTTACCCCCAGGGCCCGGGCTCCTACAATGAGCAGTTCTTC
CDR3 protein: CASSYPQGPGSYNEQFF
J gene: TRBJ2-1
clone size: few
V gene: TRBV6-6
D gene: .

CDR3 DNA: TGCAGTGCTAGAGAGCTAGCGGGAGCGGAGACCCAGTACTTC
CDR3 protein: CSARELAGAETQYF
J gene: TRBJ2-5
clone size: .
V gene: TRBV20-1
D gene: TRBD2

CDR3 DNA: TGTGCCAGCAGCGTAACGGGTACCTCCTACGAGCAGTACTTC
CDR3 protein: CASSVTGTSYEQYF
J gene: TRBJ2-7
clone size: .
V gene: TRBV9
D gene: .

CDR3 DNA: TGTGCCATCAGTGAGGACAGGGCTGGGCACGAGCAGTACTTC
CDR3 protein: CAISEDRAGHEQYF
J gene: TRBJ2-7
clone size: .
V gene: TRBV10-3
D gene: TRBD1

CDR3 DNA: TGTGCCAGCAGTGAATCCGCCGAGACCCAGTACTTC
CDR3 protein: CASSESAETQYF
J gene: TRBJ2-5
clone size: .
V gene: TRBV2
D gene: .

CDR3 DNA: TGTGCCAGCAGGGAGACTAGCGGGGTCTACAATGAGCAGTTCTTC
CDR3 protein: CASRETSGVYNEQFF
J gene: TRBJ2-1
clone size: .
V gene: TRBV6-5
D gene: TRBD2

CDR3 DNA: TGCAGCTGCCCCCTCAACAGGGGGACCGGGACCCAGTACTTC
CDR3 protein: CSCPLNRGTGTQYF
J gene: TRBJ2-5
clone size: few
V gene: TRBV29-1
D gene: TRBD1

CDR3 DNA: TGCAGCGCCACCACGGGACTAAACACAGATACGCAGTATTTT
CDR3 protein: CSATTGLNTDTQYF
J gene: TRBJ2-3
clone size: .
V gene: TRBV29-1
D gene: TRBD2

CDR3 DNA: TGTGCCAGCAGTCCCGCGGGTGGAGAGCAGTTCTTC
CDR3 protein: CASSPAGGEQFF
J gene: TRBJ2-1
clone size: .
V gene: TRBV7-3
D gene: .

CDR3 DNA: TGTGCCAGCAGCTTGGTCTGGGGCAATAGCAATCAGCCCCAGCATTTT
CDR3 protein: CASSLVWGNSNQPQHF
J gene: TRBJ1-5
clone size: .
V gene: TRBV5-5
D gene: .

CDR3 DNA: TGCAGTGCTAGAGATCGGGCGATGCCCTACAATGAGCAGTTCTTC
CDR3 protein: CSARDRAMPYNEQFF
J gene: TRBJ2-1
clone size: .
V gene: TRBV20-1
D gene: .

CDR3 DNA: TGTGCCAGCAGTTTAGGTGGACTAGCGGGGGAGCTCACCACAGATACGCAGTATTTT
CDR3 protein: CASSLGGLAGELTTDTQYF
J gene: TRBJ2-3
clone size: .
V gene: TRBV12-3/TRBV12-4
D gene: TRBD2

CDR3 DNA: TGTGCCAGCAGCCCGCGCCGGGATGGGTATGGCTACACCTTC
CDR3 protein: CASSPRRDGYGYTF
J gene: TRBJ1-2
clone size: few
V gene: TRBV6-6
D gene: .

CDR3 DNA: TGCGCCAGCAGCCAAGTGGCCGGAGCCTATGGCTACACCTTC
CDR3 protein: CASSQVAGAYGYTF
J gene: TRBJ1-2
clone size: .
V gene: TRBV4-3
D gene: .

CDR3 DNA: TGTGCCAGCAGTTTGGGGACAGGAGGTGGCTACACCTTC
CDR3 protein: CASSLGTGGGYTF
J gene: TRBJ1-2
clone size: .
V gene: TRBV12-3/TRBV12-4
D gene: TRBD1

CDR3 DNA: TGCGCCAGCAGCTTGGTTGTTACGGGACCCTACGAGCAGTACTTC
CDR3 protein: CASSLVVTGPYEQYF
J gene: TRBJ2-7
clone size: .
V gene: TRBV5-1
D gene: .

CDR3 DNA: TGCAGTGCTCTCTCGGACAGGAGCGCCTCTCAGGAGTACTTC
CDR3 protein: CSALSDRSASQEYF
J gene: TRBJ2-7
clone size: .
V gene: TRBV20-1
D gene: TRBD1

CDR3 DNA: TGTGCCAGCAACGCCAGGGGATACTCAGATACGCAGTATTTT
CDR3 protein: CASNARGYSDTQYF
J gene: TRBJ2-3
clone size: .
V gene: TRBV6-5
D gene: .

CDR3 DNA: TGTGCCAGCAGCTTAATGGGACAGGGGAATCATTCACCCCTCCACTTT
CDR3 protein: CASSLMGQGNHSPLHF
J gene: TRBJ1-6
clone size: .
V gene: TRBV7-2
D gene: TRBD1

CDR3 DNA: TGTGCCAGCAGCCGGGGACTAGCGTTTGAGCAGTTCTTC
CDR3 protein: CASSRGLAFEQFF
J gene: TRBJ2-1
clone size: few
V gene: TRBV12-3/TRBV12-4
D gene: TRBD2

CDR3 DNA: TGTGCTAGCAGCTTAGAGACTAGCGGGACCTCCTACAATGAGCAGTTCTTC
CDR3 protein: CASSLETSGTSYNEQFF
J gene: TRBJ2-1
clone size: .
V gene: TRBV7-7
D gene: TRBD2

CDR3 DNA: TGTGCCAGCAGTTTCTATCCGGCAGCGAGGAACTATGGCTACACCTTC
CDR3 protein: CASSFYPAARNYGYTF
J gene: TRBJ1-2
clone size: .
V gene: TRBV12-3/TRBV12-4
D gene: .

CDR3 DNA: TGTGCCAGCAGTGAAGCGATAGAGACAGATACGCAGTATTTT
CDR3 protein: CASSEAIETDTQYF
J gene: TRBJ2-3
clone size: .
V gene: TRBV2
D gene: .

CDR3 DNA: TGTGCCAGTAGTATGTCGCATTCTCGGGACGAGCAGTACTTC
CDR3 protein: CASSMSHSRDEQYF
J gene: TRBJ2-7
clone size: .
V gene: TRBV19
D gene: .

CDR3 DNA: TGCAGTGCTAGGGCTAGCGGCTCCTACAATGAGCAGTTCTTC
CDR3 protein: CSARASGSYNEQFF
J gene: TRBJ2-1
clone size: .
V gene: TRBV20-1
D gene: TRBD2

CDR3 DNA: TGCGCCAGCAGCCAAGGAGGTGGGCTGGACACAGATACGCAGTATTTT
CDR3 protein: CASSQGGGLDTDTQYF
J gene: TRBJ2-3
clone size: .
V gene: TRBV4-3
D gene: .

CDR3 DNA: TGCGCCAGCAGCCCAAGAACGCGACTTCTAAGCTCCTACAATGAGCAGTTCTTC
CDR3 protein: CASSPRTRLLSSYNEQFF
J gene: TRBJ2-1
clone size: .
V gene: TRBV4-3
D gene: .

CDR3 DNA: TGTGCCTCAAGGACGGCGGGCACTATGGAGCAGTACTTC
CDR3 protein: CASRTAGTMEQYF
J gene: TRBJ2-7
clone size: .
V gene: TRBV7-8
D gene: .

CDR3 DNA: TGTGCCAGCAGCTTAGCTCGGGGACAGGGGGCCGGTGGCTACACCTTC
CDR3 protein: CASSLARGQGAGGYTF
J gene: TRBJ1-2
clone size: few
V gene: TRBV7-2
D gene: TRBD1

CDR3 DNA: TGTGCCAGTTCCAGGGCTTTCGACTATGGCTACACCTTC
CDR3 protein: CASSRAFDYGYTF
J gene: TRBJ1-2
clone size: .
V gene: TRBV6-1
D gene: .